This T cell receptor (beta chain) was found in a study of identical twins. Study observations and caveats: An excess of low generation probability was shown by twin-shared out-of-frame alpha sequences. Twins shared beta out-of-frame sequences in excess, but this excess was weaker. Donors were not followed over many years; analysis was cross-sectional.

This clonotype was seen repeatedly, ten times or more. Its specificity is unknown. TCRdb re-derived calls from the 5' RACE reads in MiXCR, one entry per CDR3 protein. The sample holds some 660,000 distinct CDR3 sequences, roughly 8% seen once. The same sample was also studied in work on yellow fever vaccine responses in identical twins.

The clonotype was recovered from a woman under 30 in good health. The sample consisted of PBMCs.

This CDR3 reads CSVASRDRANEKLFF. The CDR3 nucleotides read TGCAGCGTCGCATCTCGGGACAGGGCCAATGAAAAACTGTTTTTT. The chain employs TRBV29-1 and TRBJ1-4, with 9 bases lining up with TRBD1. V shed 6 bases and J 5 bases; nucleotides not matched to a gene: 10. CDR1 is SQVTM and CDR2 is ANQGSEA in the germline V gene. The CDR3 is made up of 15 amino acids.